The rows below give T cell receptor beta chains drawn from one sample of a study of CD8 T cells in Susac syndrome. TCRdb passed the immunoSEQ multiplex PCR reads through MiXCR, listing each CDR3 protein once. The sample includes 130,000 or so distinct CDR3 sequences, 75% to 90% of them seen just once. Specimen: CD8+ T cells from PBMCs. Receptor source: a human donor with multiple sclerosis. Each CDR3 is given with its conserved first and last residue. D genes are given only for firm matches. Some rows have no size entry. The others give once, few or many, or a class for an expanded clone.

v_gene	d_gene	abundance	j_gene	CDR3aa	CDR3nt
TRBV4-1	-	-	TRBJ1-4	CASSQVNGEKLFF	TGCGCCAGCAGCCAGGTGAATGGTGAAAAACTGTTTTTT
TRBV14	-	-	TRBJ1-1	CASSPGLLEAFF	TGTGCCAGCAGCCCCGGACTCCTTGAAGCTTTCTTT
TRBV7-9	-	-	TRBJ2-7	CASVGDYEQYF	TGTGCCAGCGTGGGGGACTACGAGCAGTACTTC
TRBV4-2	-	-	TRBJ1-5	CASSQTRDTLYDQPQHF	TGTGCCAGCAGCCAAACACGGGATACACTGTACGATCAGCCCCAGCATTTT
TRBV11-2	-	few	TRBJ2-7	CASSLDHLFAEQYF	TGTGCCAGCAGCTTAGATCATCTGTTTGCCGAGCAGTACTTC
TRBV12-3/TRBV12-4	-	-	TRBJ1-2	CASSEGGYGYTF	TGTGCCAGCAGTGAGGGGGGCTATGGCTACACCTTC
TRBV2	-	-	TRBJ1-5	CASKQNNQPQHF	TGTGCCAGCAAACAGAACAATCAGCCCCAGCATTTT
TRBV20-1	TRBD1	-	TRBJ1-1	CSARADRDSLMNTEAFF	TGCAGTGCTAGAGCGGACAGGGACTCTCTTATGAACACTGAAGCTTTCTTT
TRBV19	-	-	TRBJ2-7	CASSKDGIEQYF	TGTGCCAGTAGTAAGGACGGAATCGAGCAGTACTTC
TRBV5-5	-	few	TRBJ2-5	CASSLARQETQYF	TGTGCCAGCAGCTTGGCAAGACAAGAGACCCAGTACTTC
TRBV16	-	-	TRBJ1-3	CASSPLGDTIYF	TGTGCCAGCAGCCCCTTGGGTGACACCATATATTTT
TRBV12-3/TRBV12-4	-	-	TRBJ1-2	CASSPLGGSGGYTF	TGTGCCAGCAGTCCGCTTGGGGGATCGGGTGGCTACACCTTC
TRBV6-5	-	-	TRBJ1-5	CASSYLGSSQPQHF	TGTGCCAGCAGTTATCTGGGTTCGAGTCAGCCCCAGCATTTT
TRBV19	-	-	TRBJ1-2	CASSASHINPDSIYGYTF	TGTGCCAGTAGTGCATCTCATATAAATCCTGACAGTATCTATGGCTACACCTTC
TRBV14	-	-	TRBJ2-5	CASSPGLLQETQYF	TGTGCCAGCAGCCCCGGACTTCTCCAAGAGACCCAGTACTTC
TRBV7-3	TRBD2	-	TRBJ2-2	CASTAPGLAGAVGELFF	TGTGCCAGCACCGCCCCGGGACTAGCGGGAGCGGTCGGGGAGCTGTTTTTT
TRBV27	TRBD1	-	TRBJ1-6	CASRKQGAHSPLHF	TGTGCCAGCAGAAAACAGGGGGCCCATTCACCCCTCCACTTT
TRBV29-1	-	once	TRBJ1-2	CSVHLTAYGYTF	TGCAGCGTTCATCTAACCGCCTATGGCTACACCTTC
TRBV30	TRBD1	-	TRBJ1-1	CAWRGTGFFEAFF	TGTGCCTGGCGGGGGACAGGTTTTTTTGAAGCTTTCTTT
TRBV6-1	-	-	TRBJ2-7	CASSEGRDYEQYF	TGTGCCAGCAGTGAAGGAAGGGACTACGAGCAGTACTTC
TRBV19	-	-	TRBJ1-1	CASMMGGRSDTEAFF	TGTGCCAGTATGATGGGGGGGAGATCTGACACTGAAGCTTTCTTT
TRBV7-2	-	-	TRBJ1-3	CASGQPGSGNTIYF	TGTGCCAGCGGACAGCCGGGCTCTGGAAACACCATATATTTT
TRBV11-2	-	-	TRBJ2-3	CASSPRRGDTQYF	TGTGCCAGCAGCCCTCGCCGGGGGGATACGCAGTATTTT
TRBV20-1	-	-	TRBJ1-5	CSASSEFNSNQPQHF	TGCAGTGCTAGTTCGGAATTTAATAGCAATCAGCCCCAGCATTTT
TRBV6-5	-	-	TRBJ2-7	CASSYGTAAPNEQYF	TGTGCCAGCAGTTACGGCACGGCTGCCCCGAACGAGCAGTACTTC
TRBV25-1	-	-	TRBJ2-1	CASSEEESSYNEQFF	TGTGCCAGCAGTGAAGAAGAGAGCTCCTACAATGAGCAGTTCTTC
TRBV5-6	-	-	TRBJ1-4	CASSPGTIGEKLFF	TGTGCCAGCAGCCCCGGGACGATAGGTGAAAAACTGTTTTTT
TRBV29-1	-	-	TRBJ1-4	CSGVTGEKLFF	TGCAGCGGGGTAACAGGGGAAAAACTGTTTTTT
TRBV7-2	-	-	TRBJ2-1	CASSFTVRRLRGGDEQFF	TGTGCCAGCAGCTTCACTGTGAGGCGGCTACGCGGCGGCGATGAGCAGTTCTTC
TRBV6-5	-	-	TRBJ1-6	CASSSRDTYNSPLHF	TGTGCCAGCAGTTCCCGGGACACCTATAATTCACCCCTCCACTTT
TRBV4-1	-	-	TRBJ1-6	CASSQSRGSPLHF	TGCGCCAGCAGCCAGAGCAGGGGTTCACCCCTCCACTTT
TRBV4-1	-	few	TRBJ2-1	CASSQGLGGNEQFF	TGCGCCAGCAGCCAAGGCCTCGGGGGCAATGAGCAGTTCTTC
TRBV18	-	-	TRBJ1-1	CASSPLRTLRHTEAFF	TGTGCCAGCTCACCACTCAGGACCCTGAGGCACACTGAAGCTTTCTTT
TRBV6-1	-	-	TRBJ2-2	CASSEARGSVGELFF	TGTGCCAGCAGTGAAGCTAGAGGTTCGGTCGGGGAGCTGTTTTTT
TRBV10-3	-	once	TRBJ1-3	CAIGENTIYF	TGTGCCATCGGTGAAAACACCATATATTTT
TRBV4-1	TRBD1	-	TRBJ2-2	CASLDRGGTGELFF	TGCGCCAGCTTGGACAGGGGAGGCACCGGGGAGCTGTTTTTT
TRBV4-1	-	few	TRBJ2-7	CASSQGPYEQYF	TGCGCCAGCAGCCAAGGGCCCTACGAGCAGTACTTC
TRBV6-1	-	once	TRBJ1-4	CASSKTSPGEYNEKLFF	TGTGCCAGCAGTAAAACCTCCCCAGGGGAATATAATGAAAAACTGTTTTTT
TRBV2	-	-	TRBJ2-1	CASKQGGSYNEQFF	TGTGCCAGCAAACAGGGTGGCTCCTACAATGAGCAGTTCTTC
TRBV11-2	TRBD1	-	TRBJ2-3	CASSPDGTGYTDTQYF	TGTGCCAGCAGCCCCGACGGGACAGGGTATACAGATACGCAGTATTTT
TRBV10-3	-	-	TRBJ1-1	CAISEPTRDTEAFF	TGTGCCATCAGTGAGCCGACCAGAGACACTGAAGCTTTCTTT
TRBV4-1	-	-	TRBJ2-7	CASSQYVILGYEQYF	TGCGCCAGCAGCCAATATGTGATTCTGGGTTACGAGCAGTACTTC
TRBV27	-	-	TRBJ2-2	CASSVLTGELFF	TGTGCCAGCAGTGTCCTCACCGGGGAGCTGTTTTTT
TRBV5-4	-	few	TRBJ1-1	CASSQDGEEAFF	TGTGCCAGCAGCCAGGACGGGGAGGAAGCTTTCTTT
TRBV29-1	-	-	TRBJ2-3	CSVVDEVYRDVPTDTQYF	TGCAGCGTTGTGGACGAGGTCTACAGGGACGTCCCCACAGATACGCAGTATTTT
TRBV5-1	-	-	TRBJ2-5	CASSYWASETQYF	TGCGCCAGCAGCTATTGGGCATCTGAGACCCAGTACTTC
TRBV19	-	-	TRBJ1-1	CASGGAFF	TGTGCCTCCGGCGGAGCTTTCTTT
TRBV19	-	-	TRBJ2-1	CASSQMSSYNEQFF	TGTGCCAGTAGTCAGATGAGCTCCTACAATGAGCAGTTCTTC
TRBV29-1	-	-	TRBJ2-3	CSVLLSTDTQYF	TGCAGCGTTCTCCTAAGCACAGATACGCAGTATTTT
TRBV12-3/TRBV12-4	TRBD1	-	TRBJ2-6	CASSFTGESSGANVLTF	TGTGCCAGCAGTTTTACAGGGGAGAGCTCTGGGGCCAACGTCCTGACTTTC
TRBV19	TRBD2	-	TRBJ2-1	CASSIFGGRGYNEQFF	TGTGCCAGTAGTATTTTCGGCGGGAGAGGCTACAATGAGCAGTTCTTC
TRBV7-2	TRBD2	-	TRBJ2-3	CASSCAGGGTDTQYF	TGTGCCAGCAGCTGCGCCGGGGGGGGGACAGATACGCAGTATTTT
TRBV10-3	TRBD1	-	TRBJ1-1	CAIRSTRQGTGLNTEAFF	TGTGCCATCAGGTCAACCCGACAGGGAACGGGCCTGAACACTGAAGCTTTCTTT
TRBV27	-	few	TRBJ1-5	CASSLSKGQPQHF	TGTGCCAGCAGTTTAAGTAAGGGTCAGCCCCAGCATTTT
TRBV5-4	TRBD1	-	TRBJ1-3	CASRAGQGSGNTIYF	TGTGCCAGCAGAGCGGGACAGGGGTCTGGAAACACCATATATTTT
TRBV11-2	-	-	TRBJ2-1	CASSLKGEPPYNEQFF	TGTGCCAGCAGCTTAAAGGGGGAGCCGCCTTACAATGAGCAGTTCTTC
TRBV19	-	-	TRBJ2-2	CASSIGGTTGEPFF	TGTGCCAGTAGTATAGGCGGGACCACCGGGGAGCCGTTTTTT
TRBV3-1	TRBD1	-	TRBJ2-2	CASSQIIQGPTGELFF	TGTGCCAGCAGCCAGATCATACAGGGGCCCACCGGGGAGCTGTTTTTT
TRBV30	-	few	TRBJ1-4	CAWSVRGEKLFF	TGTGCCTGGAGTGTCAGGGGCGAAAAACTGTTTTTT
TRBV28	-	-	TRBJ1-5	CASTKTWDSNQPQHF	TGTGCCAGCACTAAAACTTGGGACAGCAATCAGCCCCAGCATTTT